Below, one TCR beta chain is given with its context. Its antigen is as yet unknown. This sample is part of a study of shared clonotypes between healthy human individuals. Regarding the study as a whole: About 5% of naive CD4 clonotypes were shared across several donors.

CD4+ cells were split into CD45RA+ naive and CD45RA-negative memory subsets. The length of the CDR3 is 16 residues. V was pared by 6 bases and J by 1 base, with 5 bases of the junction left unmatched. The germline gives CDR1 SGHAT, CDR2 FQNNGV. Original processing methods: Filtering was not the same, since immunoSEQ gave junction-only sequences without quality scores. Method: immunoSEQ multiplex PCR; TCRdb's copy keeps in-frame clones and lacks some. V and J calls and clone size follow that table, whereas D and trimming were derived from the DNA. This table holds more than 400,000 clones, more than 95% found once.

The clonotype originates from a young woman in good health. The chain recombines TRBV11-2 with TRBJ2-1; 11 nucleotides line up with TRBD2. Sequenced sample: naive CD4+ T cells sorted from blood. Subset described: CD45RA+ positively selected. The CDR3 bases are TGTGCCAGCAGAATAGCGGGAGGGGGTTCCTACAATGAGCAGTTCTTC. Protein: CASRIAGGGSYNEQFF.